These 30 T cell receptor beta chains were all obtained from the same sample, sequenced in a study of T-cell reconstitution after alpha-beta-depleted transplantation in children. Library preparation (for TCRbeta) was performed with unique molecular identifiers. TCRdb re-derived calls from the PCR reads in MiXCR, one entry per CDR3 protein. Here the sample spans 500,000 or so distinct CDR3 sequences, less than 35% being singletons. The sample here was PBMCs from the stem cell graft donor, taken from the stem cell graft. These receptors were collected from a human donor who donated a stem cell graft to a child with aplastic anemia.

J is TRBJ2-3 and V is TRBV7-8, with 10 nucleotides matching TRBD1. Germline V gene data show CDR1 as SGHVS and CDR2 as FQNEAQ. The J segment lost 0 bases and the V segment lost 5 bases, leaving 5 bases of the junction unmatched. The CDR3 is 16 amino acids. The CDR3 bases are TGTGCCAGCAGCCCCGGGACAGGGGATAGCACAGATACGCAGTATTTT. It yields the protein CASSPGTGDSTDTQYF.

The table lists this clonotype with a few counts. The V call is TRBV7-2, the J call TRBJ2-1, with no clear D. CDR3 length: 14 amino acids. Trimming took off 1 base at V and 7 bases at J, with 11 bases between the two ends. Looked up from germline, CDR1 is SGHTA and CDR2 is FQGNSA. CDR3: CASSLGSKRNEQFF. CDR3 bases: TGTGCCAGCAGCTTAGGGTCGAAGAGGAATGAGCAGTTCTTC.

This chain joins TRBV6-1 and TRBJ1-2, with 7 bases matching TRBD1. The CDR3 is 16 residues long. Germline CDR1 is MNHNS and CDR2 is SASEGT. J gave up 2 bases and V 8 bases, and 14 bases lay outside the gene matches. As DNA, the CDR3 is TGTGCCAGCCTTGTCGGCCTGGGACAGCACAACTATGGCTACACCTTC. This gives the protein CASLVGLGQHNYGYTF.

This chain connects TRBV3-1 to TRBJ2-3; TRBD1 or TRBD2 may be the D gene (5 bases each). The length of the CDR3 is 15 residues. Between the trimmed V and J ends, which lost 0 bases and 3 bases, there was a span of 10 bases. CDR1 and CDR2 (germline): LGHDT, YNNKEL (reference sequence). The CDR3, as DNA: TGTGCCAGCAGCCAAGAACGGGGCGGTACAGATACGCAGTATTTT. This encodes CASSQERGGTDTQYF.

This clonotype was observed a handful of times. J is TRBJ2-1 and V is TRBV6-5, with D possibly TRBD2 on 6 matching bases. Germline V gives CDR1 MNHEY, CDR2 SVGAGI. This CDR3 contains 18 residues. Trimming cost V 2 bases and J 0 bases, with 17 bases left between them. The CDR3 bases are TGTGCCAGCAGTTACAAGTTTGGCGGGGAAAGCTCCTACAATGAGCAGTTCTTC. Translating it yields CASSYKFGGESSYNEQFF.

The chain joins TRBV5-1 to TRBJ2-1; no definite D call. With 0 bases removed from V and 6 bases from J, the gap between germline ends came to 10 bases. The germline gives CDR1 SGHRS, CDR2 YFSETQ. This CDR3 contains 14 residues. CDR3 in amino acids: CASSLAHSTNEQFF. The CDR3, as DNA: TGCGCCAGCAGCTTGGCTCACTCTACCAATGAGCAGTTCTTC.

This clonotype was seen a handful of times. This chain connects TRBV7-9 to TRBJ1-1; TRBD1 matches 10 bases. The CDR3 is made up of 15 amino acids. Germline V gene data show CDR1 as SEHNR and CDR2 as FQNEAQ (reference sequence). The V segment lost 5 bases and the J segment 6 bases; nucleotides outside the gene matches: 9. In DNA, the CDR3 is TGTGCCAGCAGCGATTCTAGGACAGGGGGTTCTGAAGCTTTCTTT. Translating gives CASSDSRTGGSEAFF.

The rearrangement joins TRBV3-1 to TRBJ1-5; possible D gene TRBD1, 5 bases. Germline V gives CDR1 LGHDT, CDR2 YNNKEL (reference sequence). The germline V and J ends were trimmed by 1 base and 7 bases, with 11 bases remaining between them. CDR3 length: 14 amino acids. This CDR3 reads CASSQGAGRQPQHF. The CDR3 coding sequence is TGTGCCAGCAGCCAAGGCGCAGGGCGGCAGCCCCAGCATTTT.

V and J are TRBV7-2 and TRBJ2-1; 9 nucleotides agree with TRBD2. The CDR3 totals 16 residues. V dropped 5 bases and J dropped 4; count of bases not matched to a gene: 9. Germline values: CDR1 SGHTA, CDR2 FQGNSA. CDR3 DNA sequence: TGTGCCAGCAGCGAAGTAGGTAGCGGGGGATACAATGAGCAGTTCTTC. As protein: CASSEVGSGGYNEQFF.

This clonotype was seen more than once but under ten times. The CDR3 coding sequence is TGTGCCAGCAGGGGGACAGGGGGAGAGACCCAGTACTTC. Its translation is CASRGTGGETQYF. The chain is built from TRBV6-1 and TRBJ2-5; the match to TRBD1 covers 11 bases. The CDR3 runs to 13 residues. CDR1 is MNHNS, CDR2 SASEGT, per germline. Unmatched junction bases numbered 1, after V lost 6 bases and J lost 4 bases.

In this sample, this clonotype turned up a few times. The gene calls are TRBV5-1 and TRBJ2-1; 8 bases match TRBD2. V was clipped by 0 bases and J by 0 bases; unmatched bases: 8. CDR3 length: 18 amino acids. Germline CDR1 SGHRS, CDR2 YFSETQ. CDR3 nucleotide sequence: TGCGCCAGCAGCTTGGGGGCTAGCGGGTTGAGCTCCTACAATGAGCAGTTCTTC. The encoded protein is CASSLGASGLSSYNEQFF.

This clonotype showed up just a few times. The chain joins TRBV18 to TRBJ2-1; possible D gene TRBD1, 5 bases. CDR1 and CDR2 (germline): KGHSH, LQKENI. Trimming removed 2 bases at V and 9 bases at J, with 14 bases between. The CDR3 sequence is 14 residues long. CDR3 amino acids: CASSPVQVGPEQFF. In DNA, the CDR3 is TGTGCCAGCTCACCAGTACAGGTGGGTCCTGAGCAGTTCTTC.

The rearrangement links TRBV7-2 to TRBJ2-3; no reliable D call. Trimming shortened V by 2 bases and J by 0 bases, and 9 bases separated the two germline ends. The CDR3 is 15 residues long. Looked up from germline, CDR1 is SGHTA and CDR2 is FQGNSA. This chain's CDR3 is CASSLFTASTDTQYF. CDR3 in DNA: TGTGCCAGCAGCTTATTCACAGCTAGCACAGATACGCAGTATTTT.

This sequence joins TRBV7-7 and TRBJ2-5; D is ambiguous. Per the germline V gene, CDR1 is SSHAT and CDR2 is FNYEAQ (reference sequence). The CDR3 length is 15 residues. The germline V and J ends were trimmed by 1 base and 5 bases, with 14 bases remaining between them. CDR3 DNA sequence: TGTGCCAGCAGCTTAGTGACCCGTGGGTTGGAGACCCAGTACTTC. Translated, it gives CASSLVTRGLETQYF.

There are a few counts of this clonotype. The rearrangement joins TRBV19 to TRBJ2-1; D is perhaps TRBD1 (5 bases). Per germline, CDR1 LNHDA and CDR2 SQIVND (reference sequence). V lost 5 bases and J lost 8, with 19 bases in between. This CDR3 region has 15 residues. The CDR3 coding sequence is TGTGCCAGTAGTCACCCCAGACAGTATATTTATGAGCAGTTCTTC. Protein: CASSHPRQYIYEQFF.

The genes are TRBV28 and TRBJ2-7; D not resolved. CDR3 size: 13 residues. CDR1 MDHEN and CDR2 SYDVKM come from the germline V gene. Trimming shortened V by 5 bases and J by 2 bases, and 10 bases separated the two germline ends. The CDR3 loop is CASSQDMTYEQYF. The CDR3 bases are TGTGCCAGCAGTCAGGATATGACCTACGAGCAGTACTTC. Drawing the rest from reference TRBV28 and TRBJ2-7, the complete variable domain is DVKVTQSSRYLVKRTGEKVFLECVQDMDHENMFWYRQDPGLGLRLIYFSYDVKMKEKGDIPEGYSVSREKKERFSLILESASTNQTSMYLCASSQDMTYEQYFGPGTRLTVT.

V and J are TRBV28 and TRBJ1-5; D may be TRBD1 (5 bases). Trimming cost V 5 bases and J 7 bases, with 18 bases left between them. The germline V gene encodes CDR1 MDHEN and CDR2 SYDVKM. The CDR3 loop spans 15 amino acids. The CDR3 region is CASSVAWGRLQPQHF. The CDR3 coding sequence is TGTGCCAGCAGTGTAGCTTGGGGCCGCCTACAGCCCCAGCATTTT. Full variable domain (missing parts from reference TRBV28 and TRBJ1-5): DVKVTQSSRYLVKRTGEKVFLECVQDMDHENMFWYRQDPGLGLRLIYFSYDVKMKEKGDIPEGYSVSREKKERFSLILESASTNQTSMYLCASSVAWGRLQPQHFGDGTRLSIL.

The chain is built from TRBV7-2 and TRBJ1-1; D is uncertain. Germline CDR1 SGHTA, CDR2 FQGNSA. With 0 bases removed from V and 0 bases from J, the gap between germline ends came to 5 bases. The CDR3 spans 14 residues. In DNA form, the CDR3 reads TGTGCCAGCAGCTTAGCACAGCTGAACACTGAAGCTTTCTTT. Its protein is CASSLAQLNTEAFF.

This chain connects TRBV29-1 to TRBJ2-5, with TRBD1 identical over 10 bases. CDR1 is SQVTM, CDR2 ANQGSEA, per germline. V gave up 4 bases and J gave up 1 base; unmatched junction bases: 3. CDR3 length equals 14 residues. CDR3 amino acids: CSVAGQGFQETQYF. CDR3 bases: TGCAGCGTTGCGGGACAGGGGTTCCAAGAGACCCAGTACTTC.

This clonotype was observed a few times. V and J are TRBV12-3 or TRBV12-4 and TRBJ1-2; TRBD1 agrees at 9 bases. The J segment lost 1 base and the V segment lost 2 bases, leaving 5 bases of the junction unmatched. The CDR3 is 16 amino acids. Here the CDR3 reads CASSLIPGQGNYGYTF. The DNA for the CDR3 is TGTGCCAGCAGTTTAATACCGGGACAGGGTAACTATGGCTACACCTTC.

This clonotype was seen more than once but under ten times. The chain couples TRBV18 to TRBJ2-1; weak D call: TRBD2 (5 bases). Trimming pared 1 base from V and 7 bases from J, leaving 14 bases between. From germline, CDR1 is KGHSH and CDR2 LQKENI. The CDR3 extends over 15 amino acids. The CDR3, as DNA: TGTGCCAGCTCACCACAGAACGGAGGAGAAAATGAGCAGTTCTTC. Encoded protein: CASSPQNGGENEQFF.

This clonotype occurred a few times. The chain uses TRBV29-1 and TRBJ1-1; D gene uncertain. Trimming took 2 bases from V and 8 from J, leaving 12 bases between them. Germline CDR1 reads SQVTM; CDR2 reads ANQGSEA. This CDR3 has 12 residues. CDR3 sequence: CSVEPRSGEAFF. The CDR3 DNA is TGCAGCGTTGAACCCCGCTCCGGGGAAGCTTTCTTT.

The V gene is TRBV30, the J gene TRBJ1-4; TRBD1 might be the D (5 bases). Germline V gene data show CDR1 as GTSNPN and CDR2 as SVGIG (reference sequence). The CDR3 has 13 residues. V was shortened by 3 bases and J by 10 bases, with 15 bases between the two germline ends. CDR3 protein: CAWSLPGRGKLFF. The CDR3 nucleotides read TGTGCCTGGAGCTTACCGGGACGGGGAAAACTGTTTTTT. The whole variable domain, remainder taken from reference TRBV30 and TRBJ1-4, is SQTIHQWPATLVQPVGSPLSLECTVEGTSNPNLYWYRQAAGRGLQLLFYSVGIGQISSEVPQNLSASRPQDRQFILSSKKLLLSDSGFYLCAWSLPGRGKLFFGSGTQLSVL.

This clonotype was found a few times. This chain connects TRBV6-5 to TRBJ1-5; TRBD1 matches at 7 bases. The CDR3 spans 17 residues. Unmatched junction bases numbered 11, after V lost 4 bases and J lost 2 bases. CDR1 and CDR2 from the germline V gene are MNHEY and SVGAGI. This CDR3 reads CASSWGTVDRGNQPQHF. The CDR3 nucleotides read TGTGCCAGCAGTTGGGGGACAGTCGACCGGGGCAATCAGCCCCAGCATTTT.

This clonotype occurred a few times. This chain connects TRBV15 to TRBJ2-5; 8 positions agree with TRBD1. Germline V gives CDR1 LNHNV, CDR2 YYDKDF (reference sequence). After removal of 5 bases from V and 5 bases from J, the junction contained 10 bases not matched to a gene. The CDR3 is made up of 15 amino acids. This chain's CDR3 is CATSVNPGGVETQYF. In DNA, the CDR3 is TGTGCCACCAGCGTCAACCCAGGGGGCGTCGAGACCCAGTACTTC.

V usage is TRBV27 and J usage is TRBJ2-1; TRBD2 matches at 12 bases. This CDR3 comprises 16 residues. The germline V gene encodes CDR1 MNHEY and CDR2 SMNVEV (reference sequence). Germline trimming cut 5 bases from V and 9 bases from J; bases unmatched to any gene: 11. In DNA, the CDR3 is TGTGCCAGCAGTCTTCAACTAGCGGGAGGTGTAGGTGAGCAGTTCTTC. Translation: CASSLQLAGGVGEQFF.

This rearrangement joins TRBV10-2 to TRBJ1-5; TRBD1 matches 9 bases. The CDR3 is 16 amino acids. V lost 5 bases to trimming and J lost 2 bases; unmatched junction nucleotides: 7. Per germline, CDR1 WSHSY and CDR2 SAAADI. The CDR3 region has the DNA TGCGCCAGCAGTAAGGACAGGGGAAATCGCAATCAGCCCCAGCATTTT. It yields the protein CASSKDRGNRNQPQHF.

The chain is built from TRBV11-3 and TRBJ2-1; D could derive from TRBD1 or TRBD2 (5 bases each). Trimming stripped 2 bases from V and 9 bases from J, with 11 bases between. The CDR3 extends over 13 amino acids. Germline V gene lookup returns CDR1 SGHNT and CDR2 YENEEA. The DNA of the CDR3 is TGTGCCAGCAGCTTAATGGGGGAAGGTGAGCAGTTCTTC. Amino acids: CASSLMGEGEQFF.

Note on this clonotype: Germline and junction disagree at one end, which may indicate a read error. V is TRBV30 and J is TRBJ2-7, with D maybe TRBD2 (6 bases). The CDR3 is 11 amino acids. CDR1 and CDR2 (germline): GTSNPN, SVGIG (reference sequence). DNA of the CDR3: TGTGCCTGGAGTGAGGCCGGCGGGGTACACTTC. It yields the protein CAWSEAGGVHF.

This chain joins TRBV12-3 or TRBV12-4 and TRBJ2-2, with 8 bases matching TRBD1. V shed 3 bases and J 1 base; nucleotides not matched to a gene: 7. The CDR3 runs to 17 residues. CDR3 amino acids: CASSFGPGTGNTGELFF. The CDR3 DNA reads TGTGCCAGCAGTTTCGGTCCCGGGACAGGGAACACCGGGGAGCTGTTTTTT.